This T cell receptor (beta chain) was captured in a study of blood T cell repertoires in COVID-19. Study-wide background: Collection of acute and convalescent COVID-19 samples took place in the United States, Italy and Spain. PBMCs, B-cell-depleted T cells, or T cells provided the cDNA or gDNA that made up the material.

Trimming took 5 bases from V and 7 from J, leaving 17 bases between them. The CDR3 is 14 amino acids. The germline V gene has CDR1 MDHEN and CDR2 SYDVKM. In the authors' workflow: Amplification of reference gene primers was used by the study to estimate nucleated cell counts. Only in-frame clones appear in the TCRdb table, and some are missing; sequencing was by immunoSEQ multiplex PCR. That table furnishes V, J and clone size, whereas the DNA furnished D and trimming. The repertoire has some 280,000 clones, approximately 90% of them found once; the top ten carry approximately 13%. V and J are TRBV28 and TRBJ1-2; D is unresolved. This receptor was identified in a woman aged 55-75 years with acute or convalescent COVID-19. Sequencing input: peripheral blood. In DNA form, the CDR3 reads TGTGCCAGCAGTCCAATCGGGAGTGCGGGTGGCTACACCTTC. As protein: CASSPIGSAGGYTF.